The entry below describes one TCR beta chain. Antigen unknown. Being one base from a much bigger clone, this may be a read error. This specimen comes from a study of tumor-infiltrating lymphocytes in primary liver carcinoma. At the level of the study: Staging placed the tumors at T1-T3 N0M0, and they measured about 4.2 to 11 cm across. Samples had roughly 3.65 to 8 million productive TCRbeta reads, comparable between tissue types. Study observations and caveats: Bulk samples went unsorted, so CD4+ and CD8+ repertoires were not compared.

TCR beta cDNA was prepared out of roughly 0.45 ug total RNA by means of a constant-region primer. Three rounds of nested multiplex PCR with slightly modified ARM-PCR produced TCR beta libraries. The study ran its first two PCR rounds for 9 to 10 cycles each, using TRBV1-TRBV30 forward primers and a C-beta reverse primer. TCRdb re-called the multiplex PCR reads through MiXCR, storing one row per CDR3 protein. The data contain just over 300,000 distinct CDR3 sequences, around three fifths of them singletons. This CDR3 region has 15 residues. V was clipped by 0 bases and J by 14 bases; unmatched bases: 9. Germline CDR1 MNHNY, CDR2 SVGAGI (reference sequence). It was unsorted whole blood that yielded blood RNA, and germline DNA was also extracted. The patients, who had chronic HBV infection, were treatment-naive (untreated).

The rearrangement uses TRBV6-6 and TRBJ2-1; TRBD2 matches 11 bases. The TCR was taken from a woman in her twenties or thirties with primary liver carcinoma and hepatitis B virus infection. Sequencing was done on a sample of peripheral blood. CDR3 in amino acids: CASSYSRLAGRGEFF. Here the CDR3 DNA reads TGTGCCAGCAGTTACTCCCGACTAGCGGGAAGGGGTGAGTTCTTC.